This entry lists 28 T cell receptor beta chains sequenced from one sample in a study of cytomegalovirus exposure and HLA in healthy donors. The PCR ran on 60 Vbeta and 13 Jbeta primers. TCRdb's copy holds only in-frame clones and misses some; the assay was immunoSEQ multiplex PCR. The sample totals 150,000 to 200,000 clones; its top ten clones hold less than 0.95%. Sequenced sample: PBMCs. The receptors were sampled from a woman aged 18-29 years in good health and CMV-seropositive.

The CDR3 is CAISEGAGGSIYEQYF. DNA of the CDR3: TGTGCCATCAGTGAGGGAGCGGGAGGTTCGATCTACGAGCAGTACTTC. This sequence joins TRBV10-3 and TRBJ2-7, with TRBD2 identical over 9 bases. V dropped 2 bases and J dropped 3; count of bases not matched to a gene: 8. The CDR3 spans 16 residues. CDR1 ENHRY and CDR2 SYGVKD come from the germline V gene.

The rearrangement links TRBV4-1 to TRBJ2-7; possibly TRBD1 for D (6 bases). CDR3 size: 14 residues. V lost 2 bases and J 2 bases, leaving 10 bases between the germline ends. Germline V gene data show CDR1 as MGHRA and CDR2 as YSYEKL. CDR3 nucleotide sequence: TGCGCCAGCAGCCAACAGGGGTTTGCCTACGAGCAGTACTTC. Translating it yields CASSQQGFAYEQYF.

This chain joins TRBV5-4 and TRBJ1-1; 9 positions match TRBD1. The CDR3 loop spans 14 amino acids. Germline-derived CDR1 and CDR2 are SGHNT and YYREEE (reference sequence). V shed 2 bases, J shed 6 bases, and the junction held 5 bases outside the gene matches. The CDR3 protein is CASSLQGAYAEAFF. CDR3 bases: TGTGCCAGCAGCTTACAGGGGGCCTACGCTGAAGCTTTCTTT. Based on the CDR3 plus reference TRBV5-4 and TRBJ1-1, the full variable domain is ETGVTQSPTHLIKTRGQQVTLRCSSQSGHNTVSWYQQALGQGPQFIFQYYREEENGRGNFPPRFSGLQFPNYSSELNVNALELDDSALYLCASSLQGAYAEAFFGQGTRLTVV.

The chain links TRBV5-1 to TRBJ2-5; TRBD2 might be the D (6 bases). Germline CDR1 SGHRS, CDR2 YFSETQ. The CDR3 consists of 11 residues. V lost 10 bases and J 1 base, leaving 8 bases between the germline ends. The CDR3 DNA reads as TGCGCCTCGGGACTCCAAGAGACCCAGTACTTC. Encoded protein: CASGLQETQYF.

V and J are TRBV6-4 and TRBJ2-1, with 11 bases fitting TRBD2. The germline CDR1 and CDR2 sequences are MRHNA and SNTAGT. V lost 8 bases, J lost 10 bases, and 13 bases stayed unmatched. This CDR3 comprises 15 residues. The CDR3, as DNA: TGTGCCAGCGCTACTAGCGGGAGTGGAGGCAGGGAGCAGTTCTTC. This translates into CASATSGSGGREQFF.

The V gene is TRBV9, the J gene TRBJ2-3; 8 bases line up with TRBD1. CDR1 is SGDLS, CDR2 YYNGEE, per germline. CDR3 length: 16 residues. Germline trimming cut 4 bases from V and 2 bases from J; bases unmatched to any gene: 9. CDR3 sequence (DNA): TGTGCCAGCAGCCCGAAACAGGGGGGAAACACAGATACGCAGTATTTT. This sequence encodes CASSPKQGGNTDTQYF.

The chain combines TRBV19 with TRBJ2-7, with 7 bases fitting TRBD1. The CDR3 has 14 amino acids. The germline gives CDR1 LNHDA, CDR2 SQIVND (reference sequence). The V and J ends lost 5 bases and 5 bases, in that order; junction bases with no gene match: 9. CDR3 loop: CASSPGTAYNEQYF. For the CDR3, the DNA is TGTGCCAGTAGTCCAGGGACAGCTTACAACGAGCAGTACTTC.

The chain has TRBV5-6 and TRBJ1-2; TRBD1 agrees at 7 bases. CDR3 size: 13 residues. J lost 6 bases, V lost 0 bases, and 2 bases had no gene match. Germline V CDR1 and CDR2: SGHDT, YYEEEE. CDR3 in DNA: TGTGCCAGCAGCTTGGTAACAGGGGATGGCTACACCTTC. Protein product: CASSLVTGDGYTF.

The chain joins TRBV6-1 to TRBJ1-5; the D is unclear. The CDR3 has 16 amino acids. Germline lookup yields CDR1 MNHNS and CDR2 SASEGT. Between the trimmed V and J ends, which lost 0 bases and 2 bases, there was a span of 11 bases. CDR3: CASSEAQRFRNQPQHF. CDR3 in DNA: TGTGCCAGCAGTGAAGCGCAGAGGTTTCGCAATCAGCCCCAGCATTTT.

The chain carries TRBV4-2 and TRBJ2-5, with 8 nucleotides matching TRBD1. Per germline, CDR1 LGHNA and CDR2 YNFKEQ. There are 16 residues in the CDR3. V shed 5 bases and J 2 bases; nucleotides not matched to a gene: 10. The CDR3 DNA is TGTGCCAGCAGCTTCGGAACAGGGGGAGGTCAAGAGACCCAGTACTTC. It specifies CASSFGTGGGQETQYF.

This chain links TRBV7-9 with TRBJ2-3; D call uncertain. Per germline, CDR1 SEHNR and CDR2 FQNEAQ (reference sequence). This CDR3 spans 12 amino acids. Trimming left V 5 bases short and J 5 bases short, with 8 bases between. DNA of the CDR3: TGTGCCAGCAGCCCGGTCGAAGATACGCAGTATTTT. As protein: CASSPVEDTQYF.

The chain joins TRBV15 to TRBJ2-7; 7 bases are a match to TRBD1. V shed 6 bases, J shed 0 bases, and the junction held 2 bases outside the gene matches. The germline CDR1 and CDR2 sequences are LNHNV and YYDKDF (reference sequence). This CDR3 comprises 13 residues. CDR3 bases: TGTGCCACCAGTCGGGACAGCTCCTACGAGCAGTACTTC. It is translated as CATSRDSSYEQYF.

The chain recombines TRBV11-2 with TRBJ1-1; D may be TRBD1 (6 bases). V was cut by 5 bases and J by 4 bases, with 17 bases left in between. The CDR3 is 15 residues long. In germline, CDR1 is SGHAT, CDR2 FQNNGV. DNA of the CDR3: TGTGCCAGCAGCGACGTAACAGGGATAGGCACTGAAGCTTTCTTT. Its translation is CASSDVTGIGTEAFF.

The rearrangement joins TRBV7-9 to TRBJ1-1; 7 nucleotides line up with TRBD1. V shed 7 bases, J shed 3 bases, and the junction held 8 bases outside the gene matches. Per the germline V gene, CDR1 is SEHNR and CDR2 is FQNEAQ (reference sequence). The CDR3 consists of 14 residues. The CDR3 is CASTPGQGDTEAFF. Here the CDR3 DNA reads TGTGCCAGCACCCCCGGCCAGGGGGACACTGAAGCTTTCTTT.

The chain combines TRBV7-9 with TRBJ1-2; D ambiguous. CDR3 length equals 14 residues. Germline-derived CDR1 and CDR2 are SEHNR and FQNEAQ (reference sequence). V lost 5 bases to trimming and J lost 0 bases, with 10 bases between them. The CDR3 spells CASSADGTNYGYTF. The CDR3 nucleotides are TGTGCCAGCAGCGCGGACGGGACTAACTATGGCTACACCTTC.

The chain links TRBV30 to TRBJ2-2; no clear D. V gave up 6 bases and J gave up 8 bases, with 16 bases separating them. This CDR3 contains 13 residues. The germline V gene has CDR1 GTSNPN and CDR2 SVGIG (reference sequence). The CDR3, as DNA: TGTGCCTGCCCACATGAAACGTCGGGGGAGCTGTTTTTT. This encodes CACPHETSGELFF.

The V call is TRBV7-3, the J call TRBJ2-1, with 8 bases lining up with TRBD2. V gave up 4 bases and J gave up 7 bases; unmatched junction bases: 6. Germline CDR1 is SGHTA and CDR2 is FQGTGA. This CDR3 is 14 amino acids long. CDR3 sequence: CASSSTGGMNEQFF. The CDR3 region has the DNA TGTGCCAGCAGCTCGACGGGGGGGATGAATGAGCAGTTCTTC.

V and J are TRBV30 and TRBJ2-1, with a possible D match to TRBD2 (6 bases). Germline values: CDR1 GTSNPN, CDR2 SVGIG (reference sequence). The CDR3 spans 14 residues. Trimming shortened V by 4 bases and J by 0 bases, and 10 bases separated the two germline ends. The chain's CDR3 is CAWTRGISYNEQFF. CDR3 nucleotide sequence: TGTGCCTGGACCCGGGGGATCTCCTACAATGAGCAGTTCTTC.

This sequence joins TRBV7-9 and TRBJ2-1; a weak D match, TRBD1 (6 bases). This CDR3 comprises 15 residues. V lost 6 bases to trimming and J lost 0 bases, with 12 bases between them. CDR1 is SEHNR, CDR2 FQNEAQ, per germline (reference sequence). Here the CDR3 reads CASSPDRSSYNEQFF. The CDR3 nucleotides are TGTGCCAGCAGTCCGGACAGAAGCTCCTACAATGAGCAGTTCTTC. The complete variable domain, with remaining parts taken from reference TRBV7-9 and TRBJ2-1, reads DTGVSQNPRHKITKRGQNVTFRCDPISEHNRLYWYRQTLGQGPEFLTYFQNEAQLEKSRLLSDRFSAERPKGSFSTLEIQRTEQGDSAMYLCASSPDRSSYNEQFFGPGTRLTVL.

With respect to this clone: Other DNA sequences in this specimen translate into the identical CDR3. J is TRBJ1-1 and V is TRBV4-3; D ambiguous. The CDR3 runs 14 residues. Per the germline V gene, CDR1 is LGHNA and CDR2 is YSLEER. Trimming cost V 3 bases and J 0 bases, with 8 bases left between them. CDR3 sequence (DNA): TGCGCCAGCAGCCATGGCGGGGTGAACACTGAAGCTTTCTTT. Protein: CASSHGGVNTEAFF.

V gene TRBV4-2 combines with J gene TRBJ2-3; 7 bases match TRBD2. This CDR3 region has 16 residues. Germline CDR1 LGHNA, CDR2 YNFKEQ. V was pared by 1 base and J by 6 bases, with 10 bases of the junction left unmatched. CDR3 sequence reads: CASSQVQAGSADTQYF. Here the CDR3 DNA reads TGTGCCAGCAGCCAAGTACAAGCGGGGAGTGCGGATACGCAGTATTTT.

The chain combines TRBV10-2 with TRBJ2-3, with D maybe TRBD2 (5 bases). The CDR3 length is 16 residues. V lost 4 bases and J 0 bases, leaving 14 bases between the germline ends. CDR1 and CDR2 (germline): WSHSY, SAAADI. CDR3 sequence: CASSGKHSASTDTQYF. The DNA of the CDR3 is TGCGCCAGCAGTGGGAAACATAGCGCCAGCACAGATACGCAGTATTTT.

The J gene is TRBJ1-1, the V gene TRBV5-1, with unresolved D. Trimming took off 2 bases at V and 1 base at J, with 9 bases between the two ends. Looked up from germline, CDR1 is SGHRS and CDR2 is YFSETQ. The CDR3 contains 14 residues. The CDR3 nucleotides are TGCGCCAGCAGCTTAAACCGAGCGAACACTGAAGCTTTCTTT. It specifies CASSLNRANTEAFF.

V is TRBV2 and J is TRBJ2-7, with 10 bases lining up with TRBD1. J was trimmed by 13 bases and V by 4 bases; bases with no gene match: 13. The CDR3 spans 14 residues. Germline-derived CDR1 and CDR2 are SNHLY and FYNNEI. The CDR3 sequence is CASSGQGAASSCYF. CDR3 nucleotides: TGTGCCAGCAGTGGACAGGGGGCGGCGTCTTCGTGTTACTTC.

V is TRBV2 and J is TRBJ1-2, with D unclear. Between the trimmed V and J ends, which lost 2 bases and 4 bases, there was a span of 8 bases. The germline CDR1 and CDR2 sequences are SNHLY and FYNNEI. This CDR3 has 13 residues. DNA for the CDR3: TGTGCCAGCAGTGAAAGCCCAGGCTATGGCTACACCTTC. Its translation: CASSESPGYGYTF.

The chain employs TRBV5-1 and TRBJ1-2; the match to TRBD1 covers 7 bases. The CDR3 has 14 amino acids. Trimming at V came to 0 bases and at J to 3 bases, leaving 2 bases not matched to a gene. CDR1 is SGHRS and CDR2 is YFSETQ in the germline V gene. The CDR3, as DNA: TGCGCCAGCAGCTTGGGACAGGGCGACTATGGCTACACCTTC. Amino acids: CASSLGQGDYGYTF.

The CDR3 nucleotides read TGTGCCAGCAGTCCGGGGGGCCCTCAGTATTTT. Encoded protein: CASSPGGPQYF. The V call is TRBV6-6, the J call TRBJ2-3; the D gene is possibly TRBD2 (7 bases). This CDR3 spans 11 amino acids. V lost 5 bases and J lost 12, with 12 bases in between. The germline gives CDR1 MNHNY, CDR2 SVGAGI (reference sequence).

The chain links TRBV4-3 to TRBJ1-5; TRBD1 aligns across 10 bases. The CDR3 has 17 residues. Germline V gene data show CDR1 as LGHNA and CDR2 as YSLEER. J was trimmed by 6 bases and V by 0 bases; bases with no gene match: 8. As DNA, the CDR3 is TGCGCCAGCAGCCAAGAGGCCTGGACAGGGGGAAGTCAGCCCCAGCATTTT. This sequence encodes CASSQEAWTGGSQPQHF.